The clone carrying this T cell receptor beta chain turned up a few times. Germline values: CDR1 KGHDR, CDR2 SFDVKD. The length of the CDR3 is 14 residues. V dropped 9 bases and J dropped 5; count of bases not matched to a gene: 4. All patients picked for sequencing had shown, by flow cytometry, an expansion of CD8+CD57+ cells. Blood samples were obtained from patients who had received no prior therapy. The use of genomic DNA as template underpinned the TCR beta VDJ and CDR3 profiling. In TCRdb, the reads were re-called with MiXCR into one record per CDR3 protein. The table includes 250,000 to 300,000 distinct CDR3 sequences, about three fifths detected once. The data belong to a study of CD8+CD57+ T cells in acquired aplastic anemia.

Sequenced sample: sorted CD4+, CD8+, or CD8+CD57+ T cells (not recorded which) from PBMCs. V and J are TRBV24-1 and TRBJ2-3, with 13 bases matching TRBD2. This receptor was taken from a human donor with aplastic anemia. CDR3 sequence reads: CATGLAGVGDTQYF. The DNA for the CDR3 is TGTGCCACCGGACTAGCGGGAGTTGGAGATACGCAGTATTTT.